What follows are 22 T cell receptor beta chains derived from one specimen sequenced in a study of a mutant IDH1 vaccine in newly diagnosed glioma. Time point here: week 23, last vaccination. All doses held 300 ug of mutant IDH1 20-mer peptide, with topical imiquimod. Assay used: immunoSEQ multiplex PCR; TCRdb lists only in-frame clones, some missing. The sample includes around 40,000 clones, approximately 76% seen only once; the top ten take 5.3%. No antigen has been assigned to these receptors. The input for sequencing was PBMCs, taken from a glioma patient whose treatment included an IDH1 peptide vaccine. The source is a man aged 45-60 years with glioma.

The chain is built from TRBV5-5 and TRBJ2-7; tentative D call: TRBD1 (5 bases). The CDR3 totals 17 residues. CDR1 and CDR2 from the germline V gene are SGHKS and YYEKEE (reference sequence). The ends were cut back, 3 bases at V and 0 bases at J, with 19 bases in the middle. CDR3 sequence: CASSWMAGSSYSYEQYF. CDR3 nucleotides: TGTGCCAGCAGCTGGATGGCAGGGTCCTCCTACTCCTACGAGCAGTACTTC.

J is TRBJ2-2 and V is TRBV7-9, with D perhaps matching TRBD1 (6 bases). This CDR3 is 16 amino acids long. Germline values: CDR1 SEHNR, CDR2 FQNEAQ (reference sequence). Trimming took off 5 bases at V and 1 base at J, with 14 bases between the two ends. CDR3 sequence (DNA): TGTGCCAGCAGCCCTCCGACAGGACGGAACACCGGGGAGCTGTTTTTT. Amino acids: CASSPPTGRNTGELFF.

V is TRBV19 and J is TRBJ2-2; the D is unclear. Germline lookup yields CDR1 LNHDA and CDR2 SQIVND (reference sequence). V was trimmed by 3 bases and J by 0 bases, leaving 5 bases between them. CDR3 length: 14 residues. DNA for the CDR3: TGTGCCAGTAGTATTGATGCGAACACCGGGGAGCTGTTTTTT. It encodes CASSIDANTGELFF. Complete variable domain (other parts from reference TRBV19 and TRBJ2-2): DGGITQSPKYLFRKEGQNVTLSCEQNLNHDAMYWYRQDPGQGLRLIYYSQIVNDFQKGDIAEGYSVSREKKESFPLTVTSAQKNPTAFYLCASSIDANTGELFFGEGSRLTVL.

The chain is built from TRBV7-2 and TRBJ1-5, with D tentatively TRBD1 (5 bases). The CDR3 loop spans 15 amino acids. The germline V gene encodes CDR1 SGHTA and CDR2 FQGNSA. Trimming took off 3 bases at V and 4 bases at J, with 13 bases between the two ends. CDR3 protein: CASSFSPGRNQPQHF. As DNA, the CDR3 is TGTGCCAGCAGCTTCAGTCCGGGACGGAATCAGCCCCAGCATTTT.

The table lists this clone with a count of one. This sequence joins TRBV5-1 and TRBJ2-2, with TRBD2 identical over 9 bases. V lost 7 bases to trimming and J lost 4 bases; unmatched junction nucleotides: 5. The CDR3 runs to 14 residues. CDR1 and CDR2 from the germline V gene are SGHRS and YFSETQ. The CDR3 sequence is CASEAGGLTGELFF. The CDR3 coding sequence is TGCGCCAGCGAGGCGGGGGGGCTCACCGGGGAGCTGTTTTTT.

The J gene is TRBJ2-7, the V gene TRBV30; D is tentatively TRBD1 or TRBD2 (5 bases each). V was clipped by 0 bases and J by 4 bases, with 13 bases between them. The CDR3 is 14 residues long. The germline V gene encodes CDR1 GTSNPN and CDR2 SVGIG (reference sequence). DNA of the CDR3: TGTGCCTGGAGTGTAGAGGGGCTAGGGTACGAGCAGTACTTC. Translated, it gives CAWSVEGLGYEQYF.

The J gene is TRBJ2-7, the V gene TRBV28, with 14 bases lining up with TRBD2. Germline-derived CDR1 and CDR2 are MDHEN and SYDVKM. The CDR3 has 18 amino acids. Unmatched junction bases numbered 10, after V lost 4 bases and J lost 2 bases. In DNA form, the CDR3 reads TGTGCCAGCAGTTCACCGGGACTAGCGGGGGCTTTAGCCTACGAGCAGTACTTC. This translates into CASSSPGLAGALAYEQYF.

This clone is medium-sized in the sample. J is TRBJ1-1 and V is TRBV9; possible D gene TRBD1, 6 bases. Germline V gene lookup returns CDR1 SGDLS and CDR2 YYNGEE. V was cut by 0 bases and J by 2 bases, with 11 bases left in between. The CDR3 length is 15 residues. Here the CDR3 DNA reads TGTGCCAGCAGCGTAGGATGGGGGGCTAACACTGAAGCTTTCTTT. Its protein is CASSVGWGANTEAFF.

The chain combines TRBV7-8 with TRBJ2-5; D tentatively fits TRBD1 or TRBD2 (6 bases each). This CDR3 spans 14 amino acids. The germline gives CDR1 SGHVS, CDR2 FQNEAQ. The germline V and J ends were trimmed by 3 bases and 4 bases, with 12 bases remaining between them. Here the CDR3 reads CASSFPGATETQYF. In DNA form, the CDR3 reads TGTGCCAGCAGCTTCCCGGGGGCCACAGAGACCCAGTACTTC.

V usage is TRBV5-1 and J usage is TRBJ2-1; D could derive from TRBD1 or TRBD2 (5 bases each). The CDR3 contains 14 residues. Trimming left V 0 bases short and J 8 bases short, with 12 bases between. Germline lookup yields CDR1 SGHRS and CDR2 YFSETQ. CDR3 nucleotide sequence: TGCGCCAGCAGCTTGGGAACCGGGGCGGATGAGCAGTTCTTC. This translates into CASSLGTGADEQFF.

This clone was seen only a few times. The chain has TRBV7-2 and TRBJ2-2, with 11 bases matching TRBD2. Germline values: CDR1 SGHTA, CDR2 FQGNSA. The CDR3 spans 15 residues. Unmatched junction bases numbered 2, after V lost 5 bases and J lost 3 bases. The CDR3 DNA reads TGTGCCAGCAGCGTTAGCGGGGGGGACACCGGGGAGCTGTTTTTT. This translates into CASSVSGGDTGELFF.

V usage is TRBV19 and J usage is TRBJ2-5; unclear D gene. The CDR3 spans 12 residues. V lost 0 bases to trimming and J lost 2 bases, with 1 base between them. Looked up from germline, CDR1 is LNHDA and CDR2 is SQIVND (reference sequence). The CDR3 DNA sequence: TGTGCCAGTAGTATAGATCAAGAGACCCAGTACTTC. Protein sequence: CASSIDQETQYF.

The rearrangement links TRBV9 to TRBJ2-1; 9 bases align to TRBD1. The CDR3 runs 15 residues. CDR1 is SGDLS and CDR2 is YYNGEE in the germline V gene. V trimming: 4 bases; J trimming: 6 bases; junction bases outside the gene matches: 8. CDR3 residues: CASSLTGDRANEQFF. The CDR3 DNA reads as TGTGCCAGCAGCTTAACCGGGGACAGGGCCAATGAGCAGTTCTTC.

The J gene is TRBJ2-6, the V gene TRBV9; no clear D. The CDR3 extends over 15 amino acids. The germline gives CDR1 SGDLS, CDR2 YYNGEE. Trimming cost V 0 bases and J 1 base, with 5 bases left between them. For the CDR3, the DNA is TGTGCCAGCAGCGTAGGAGGATCTGGGGCCAACGTCCTGACTTTC. Its translation: CASSVGGSGANVLTF.

The genes are TRBV2 and TRBJ2-7, with D unresolved. V was cut by 4 bases and J by 3 bases, with 13 bases left in between. Germline loops: CDR1 SNHLY, CDR2 FYNNEI. The CDR3 runs to 14 residues. The CDR3 coding sequence is TGTGCCAGCAGTGGGGAATTAGTGAGCTACGAGCAGTACTTC. Residues: CASSGELVSYEQYF.

In nucleotides, the CDR3 is TGTGCCAGCAGTTTCTCCACCGGGGAGCTGTTTTTT. The encoded protein is CASSFSTGELFF. The J gene is TRBJ2-2, the V gene TRBV27; no clear D gene. This CDR3 contains 12 residues. Per germline, CDR1 MNHEY and CDR2 SMNVEV (reference sequence). The V and J ends lost 3 bases and 4 bases respectively, with 3 bases between them.

This chain uses TRBV6-1 with TRBJ2-7; 7 bases fit TRBD2. Germline loops: CDR1 MNHNS, CDR2 SASEGT. The CDR3 runs 14 residues. With 2 bases clipped from V and 5 bases from J, the junction kept 6 bases outside the gene matches. The CDR3 coding sequence is TGTGCCAGCAGTGAATTCGGGGGGAGCGACGAGCAGTACTTC. Translated, it gives CASSEFGGSDEQYF.

V gene TRBV11-2 combines with J gene TRBJ2-5; D not resolved. Trimming left V 5 bases short and J 1 base short, with 8 bases between. CDR1 is SGHAT and CDR2 is FQNNGV in the germline V gene. This CDR3 region has 13 residues. Written as DNA, the CDR3 is TGTGCCAGCAGCCCCGGGTTCCAAGAGACCCAGTACTTC. It translates to CASSPGFQETQYF.

This clone was observed a handful of times. V is TRBV6-1 and J is TRBJ1-2; no clear D gene. Germline V CDR1 and CDR2: MNHNS, SASEGT. Between the trimmed V and J ends, which lost 7 bases and 2 bases, there was a span of 11 bases. The CDR3 runs to 13 residues. In DNA form, the CDR3 reads TGTGCCAGCATGTCAAAGCGAAACTATGGCTACACCTTC. Its translation: CASMSKRNYGYTF.

The J gene is TRBJ1-1, the V gene TRBV6-5, with D uncertain. Germline V lookup: CDR1 MNHEY, CDR2 SVGAGI. Trimming stripped 2 bases from V and 0 bases from J, with 7 bases between. The CDR3 length is 14 residues. Written as DNA, the CDR3 is TGTGCCAGCAGTTACGCGGACTTGAACACTGAAGCTTTCTTT. Protein sequence: CASSYADLNTEAFF.

The rearrangement links TRBV7-2 to TRBJ2-4, with D perhaps given as TRBD1 or TRBD2 (5 bases each). Germline V CDR1 and CDR2: SGHTA, FQGNSA. The CDR3 runs to 17 residues. Trimming cost V 1 base and J 2 bases, with 15 bases left between them. CDR3 loop: CASSLVIERGSKNIQYF. The CDR3 bases are TGTGCCAGCAGCTTAGTCATAGAGAGGGGATCCAAAAACATTCAGTACTTC.

This chain joins TRBV14 and TRBJ2-1, with 12 bases identical to TRBD2. There are 16 residues in the CDR3. CDR1 is SGHDN, CDR2 FVKESK, per germline. V gave up 5 bases and J gave up 7 bases; unmatched junction bases: 9. CDR3: CASSKLAGGFRNEQFF. CDR3 nucleotide sequence: TGTGCCAGCAGCAAGCTAGCGGGGGGGTTTAGGAATGAGCAGTTCTTC. Looking up the rest from reference TRBV14 and TRBJ2-1 gives the full variable domain: EAGVTQFPSHSVIEKGQTVTLRCDPISGHDNLYWYRRVMGKEIKFLLHFVKESKQDESGMPNNRFLAERTGGTYSTLKVQPAELEDSGVYFCASSKLAGGFRNEQFFGPGTRLTVL.